One and the same sample provided the 4 T cell receptor beta chains below, sequenced in a study of blood T cells in healthy people across ages. With a J-beta primer mix and a sample-barcoded 5' primer, a second PCR ran 7 to 11 cycles. From the 5' RACE reads, TCRdb called clonotypes with MiXCR, one entry per CDR3 protein. In the table there are over 950,000 distinct CDR3 sequences, 35% to 40% of which are singletons. The sample consisted of blood. The receptors were gathered from a man aged 18 to 30 in good health.

The chain uses TRBV25-1 and TRBJ2-3, with D perhaps TRBD2 (6 bases). The CDR3 is 15 amino acids. The germline V gene has CDR1 MGHDK and CDR2 SYGVNS. Trimming shortened V by 5 bases and J by 0 bases, and 12 bases separated the two germline ends. The CDR3 DNA reads TGTGCCAGCAGTCGTAGCGCGGGGAGCACAGATACGCAGTATTTT. This sequence encodes CASSRSAGSTDTQYF.

The chain couples TRBV2 to TRBJ2-7; D may match TRBD1 or TRBD2 (5 bases each). Trimming took 3 bases from V and 7 from J, leaving 19 bases between them. In germline, CDR1 is SNHLY, CDR2 FYNNEI. The CDR3 length is 15 residues. CDR3 residues: CASSDGASSYNEQYF. In nucleotides, the CDR3 is TGTGCCAGCAGTGACGGGGCCAGCTCCTACAATGAGCAGTACTTC.

This clonotype came up a few times. This sequence joins TRBV12-5 and TRBJ2-1; D ambiguous. The CDR3 spans 15 residues. The ends were cut back, 5 bases at V and 4 bases at J, with 15 bases in the middle. The germline V gene has CDR1 LGHNT and CDR2 FRNRAP. DNA of the CDR3: TGTGCTAGTGGTGTAAACGCCGGGCCATACAATGAGCAGTTCTTC. Amino acids: CASGVNAGPYNEQFF.

This clonotype was seen a handful of times. The rearrangement joins TRBV4-2 to TRBJ2-2, with 10 bases fitting TRBD2. V lost 0 bases, J lost 2 bases, and 12 bases stayed unmatched. The CDR3 is 20 residues long. Germline-derived CDR1 and CDR2 are LGHNA and YNFKEQ. This CDR3 reads CASSQDSLLAGGYNTGELFF. Written as DNA, the CDR3 is TGTGCCAGCAGCCAAGATAGCCTTTTAGCGGGGGGTTACAACACCGGGGAGCTGTTTTTT.